A single T cell receptor beta chain is shown here with its context. The entry originates in a study of blood T cell repertoires in COVID-19. Background on the study: Sources were T cells, B-cell-depleted T cells, or PBMCs; the material itself was cDNA or gDNA.

The CDR3 spans 16 residues. Trimming took 0 bases from V and 4 from J; bases not matched to a gene: 5. From germline, CDR1 is SGDLS and CDR2 YYNGEE. As handled by the study authors: Estimation of nucleated cell counts relied on the amplification of reference gene primers. Repertoires were generated with immunoSEQ multiplex PCR, while TCRdb's copy carries only in-frame clones and drops some. That table gives V, J and clone size, and the DNA gave D and trimming. Of about 100,000 clones listed, approximately 84% are singletons. The J gene is TRBJ2-1, the V gene TRBV9; 9 nucleotides agree with TRBD2. The origin of this receptor is a young man in a cohort sampled during active COVID-19. The specimen was peripheral blood. As DNA, the CDR3 is TGTGCCAGCAGCGTAGCGAGCGGGGGGTCGTACAATGAGCAGTTCTTC. Translating it yields CASSVASGGSYNEQFF.